This T cell receptor (beta chain) is from a study of blood T cells in healthy people across ages. Whole-study context: Template switching caught about one barcoded beta molecule for each two T cells.

The study, taken as a whole, reports: Naive and antigen-experienced cells were not separated, limiting conclusive comparison.

Then a second PCR, running roughly 7 to 11 cycles, was carried out with a sample-barcoded 5' primer and a J-beta primer mix. TCRdb called the 5' RACE reads again in MiXCR, with one record for every CDR3 protein. Altogether 800,000 to 950,000 distinct CDR3 sequences are present, just under 30% being singletons, with the ten largest covering roughly 10%. Only a few counts were recorded for this clonotype. Its specificity is unknown. CDR3 size: 15 residues. The V and J ends lost 5 bases and 6 bases, in that order; junction bases with no gene match: 10. Germline V gives CDR1 MDHEN, CDR2 SYDVKM. This sample also belongs to another study, concerning T cells of mothers and their children.

V and J are TRBV28 and TRBJ1-2; 9 nucleotides align to TRBD1. Sequencing was performed on blood. This sequence was found in a woman aged 40 to 49 in good health. The CDR3 loop is CASSTPPGQGNGYTF. The CDR3 DNA follows: TGTGCCAGCAGTACCCCTCCGGGACAGGGTAATGGCTACACCTTC.